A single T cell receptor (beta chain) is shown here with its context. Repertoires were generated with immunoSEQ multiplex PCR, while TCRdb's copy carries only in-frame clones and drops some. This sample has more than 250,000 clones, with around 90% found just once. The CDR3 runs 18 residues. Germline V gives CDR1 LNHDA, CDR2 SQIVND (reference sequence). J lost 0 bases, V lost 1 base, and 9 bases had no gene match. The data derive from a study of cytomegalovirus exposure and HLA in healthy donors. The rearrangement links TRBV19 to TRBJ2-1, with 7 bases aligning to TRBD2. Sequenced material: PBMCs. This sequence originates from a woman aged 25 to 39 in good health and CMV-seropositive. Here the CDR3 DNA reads TGTGCCAGTAGTATAGGCCATCGAGCTAGCGGCTCCTACAATGAGCAGTTCTTC. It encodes CASSIGHRASGSYNEQFF.